One and the same sample provided the 28 T cell receptor beta chains below, sequenced in a study of T cells in Graves' hyperthyroidism and ophthalmopathy. Amplification targeted TCR beta CDR3 regions from RNA transcripts. A first-round RT-PCR of the TCR CDR3 used the HTBI primer set. TCRdb processed the multiplex PCR reads anew with MiXCR; each CDR3 protein has one entry. The sample holds roughly 740,000 distinct CDR3 sequences, less than 20% seen once. The sample taken for sequencing was blood. The receptors here all came from a man between 18 and 35 years old with Graves' hyperthyroidism.

This clonotype was counted only a few times. This chain joins TRBV4-1 and TRBJ2-7, with D hard to call. V dropped 0 bases and J dropped 2 bases, with 11 bases sitting between them. CDR3 length: 15 amino acids. Per the germline V gene, CDR1 is MGHRA and CDR2 is YSYEKL. The CDR3 DNA is TGCGCCAGCAGCCAAGACCTAACGAAAACCTACGAGCAGTACTTC. Translation gives CASSQDLTKTYEQYF.

This clonotype showed up just once. This rearrangement joins TRBV20-1 to TRBJ2-7, with 7 bases matching TRBD2. The V segment lost 0 bases and the J segment 5 bases; nucleotides outside the gene matches: 10. Germline-derived CDR1 and CDR2 are DFQATT and SNEGSKA (reference sequence). The CDR3 has 15 amino acids. CDR3 DNA sequence: TGCAGTGCTAGAGATGCGGCGGCTAGCGGAAACGAGCAGTACTTC. The encoded protein is CSARDAAASGNEQYF.

This clonotype was counted many times. This chain joins TRBV12-3 or TRBV12-4 and TRBJ2-7; 7 positions agree with TRBD2. With 6 bases clipped from V and 0 bases from J, the junction kept 14 bases outside the gene matches. There are 17 residues in the CDR3. The CDR3 sequence is CASSRRGVAGDSYEQYF. DNA for the CDR3: TGTGCCAGCAGCCGGAGGGGAGTCGCGGGAGACTCCTACGAGCAGTACTTC.

This clonotype appeared a few times. The chain combines TRBV18 with TRBJ2-2, with D possibly being TRBD2 (7 bases). Trimming pared 0 bases from V and 4 bases from J, leaving 12 bases between. This CDR3 has 16 amino acids. CDR1 and CDR2 from the germline V gene are KGHSH and LQKENI. In nucleotides, the CDR3 is TGTGCCAGCTCACCACCGCGGGGGCCCCTCACCGGGGAGCTGTTTTTT. Translating gives CASSPPRGPLTGELFF.

The chain carries TRBV2 and TRBJ2-3; 10 bases map to TRBD2. The length of the CDR3 is 17 residues. Trimming removed 5 bases from V and 3 bases from J; junction bases left unmatched: 11. Germline loops: CDR1 SNHLY, CDR2 FYNNEI. As DNA, the CDR3 is TGTGCCAGCAGTTTCGCTAGCGGGAGACGCGGGACAGATACGCAGTATTTT. It codes for CASSFASGRRGTDTQYF.

This clonotype showed up just a few times. The rearrangement joins TRBV24-1 to TRBJ2-1, with TRBD1 matching 9 bases. Looked up from germline, CDR1 is KGHDR and CDR2 is SFDVKD. The CDR3 sequence is 15 residues long. J gave up 5 bases and V 5 bases, and 6 bases lay outside the gene matches. DNA for the CDR3: TGTGCCACCAGTGCCCCCGGGACAGGGAACAATGAGCAGTTCTTC. Its protein product is CATSAPGTGNNEQFF.

This clonotype was recorded many times. The chain links TRBV12-3 or TRBV12-4 to TRBJ1-1, with D possibly matching TRBD1 (6 bases). The length of the CDR3 is 15 residues. V dropped 5 bases and J dropped 1 base, with 14 bases sitting between them. The CDR3 reads CASSPTGRENTEAFF. The CDR3 DNA reads as TGTGCCAGCAGTCCCACAGGGAGGGAGAACACTGAAGCTTTCTTT.

At least ten counts were recorded for this clonotype. The genes are TRBV2 and TRBJ2-1; 10 bases map to TRBD2. V trimming: 6 bases; J trimming: 5 bases; junction bases outside the gene matches: 10. The CDR3 is made up of 16 amino acids. Looked up from germline, CDR1 is SNHLY and CDR2 is FYNNEI. CDR3 DNA: TGTGCCAGCAGCGAAAGAAAGCGGGGGGGGGACAATGAGCAGTTCTTC. The encoded protein is CASSERKRGGDNEQFF.

The chain recombines TRBV28 with TRBJ2-5; TRBD1 might be the D (6 bases). The germline V gene encodes CDR1 MDHEN and CDR2 SYDVKM. CDR3 length equals 14 residues. Trimming took 5 bases from V and 5 from J, leaving 15 bases between them. This chain's CDR3 is CASSVPRGWETQYF. For the CDR3, the DNA is TGTGCCAGCAGTGTTCCCAGGGGTTGGGAGACCCAGTACTTC. Variable domain in full (rest from reference TRBV28 and TRBJ2-5): DVKVTQSSRYLVKRTGEKVFLECVQDMDHENMFWYRQDPGLGLRLIYFSYDVKMKEKGDIPEGYSVSREKKERFSLILESASTNQTSMYLCASSVPRGWETQYFGPGTRLLVL.

This clonotype was picked up many times. CDR3 nucleotide sequence: TGTGCCAGCAGTCCGGGGGACAGGGCGTACAATGAGCAGTTCTTC. Its translation: CASSPGDRAYNEQFF. The rearrangement uses TRBV12-3 or TRBV12-4 and TRBJ2-1; TRBD1 agrees at 9 bases. The V gene end was trimmed by 5 bases and the J gene end by 4 bases; junction bases not matched to a gene: 6. The length of the CDR3 is 15 residues.

The table lists this clonotype with a few counts. V is TRBV29-1 and J is TRBJ2-1; the match to TRBD1 covers 10 bases. V shed 6 bases, J shed 14 bases, and the junction held 7 bases outside the gene matches. The CDR3 is 11 amino acids. Germline V gene sequence: CDR1 SQVTM, CDR2 ANQGSEA. The CDR3 DNA reads TGCAGCGTCGACATGGGACAGGGGAAGTTCTTC. Residues: CSVDMGQGKFF.

V usage is TRBV6-2 or TRBV6-3 and J usage is TRBJ2-1, with 7 bases aligning to TRBD2. This CDR3 is built from 16 residues. Germline loops: CDR1 MNHEY, CDR2 SVGEGT. V dropped 6 bases and J dropped 5; count of bases not matched to a gene: 13. The CDR3 is CASRPAPGTNHNEQFF. The CDR3 coding sequence is TGTGCCAGCAGACCCGCCCCCGGGACTAACCACAATGAGCAGTTCTTC.

A few counts support this clonotype. The chain combines TRBV7-9 with TRBJ2-2, with 10 positions matching TRBD1. Per the germline V gene, CDR1 is SEHNR and CDR2 is FQNEAQ (reference sequence). V trimming: 4 bases; J trimming: 3 bases; junction bases outside the gene matches: 8. The CDR3 has 17 residues. DNA for the CDR3: TGTGCCAGCAGCTCGGGCCGGGACAGGGGATACACCGGGGAGCTGTTTTTT. Its translation is CASSSGRDRGYTGELFF.

The rearrangement joins TRBV18 to TRBJ2-1; the D call may be TRBD1 or TRBD2 (5 bases each). The CDR3 length is 16 residues. Per germline, CDR1 KGHSH and CDR2 LQKENI. Trimming removed 3 bases from V and 0 bases from J, with 12 bases in between. CDR3: CASSPGPTSSYNEQFF. CDR3 nucleotide sequence: TGTGCCAGCTCACCGGGACCAACGAGCTCCTACAATGAGCAGTTCTTC.

V usage is TRBV24-1 and J usage is TRBJ2-1; TRBD2 is a possible D gene (6 bases). The CDR3 has 13 amino acids. The germline gives CDR1 KGHDR, CDR2 SFDVKD. V was trimmed by 1 base and J by 10 bases, leaving 10 bases between them. In DNA, the CDR3 is TGTGCCACCAGTGATTTACTAGCTCCCGAGCAGTTCTTC. It encodes CATSDLLAPEQFF.

This clonotype was picked up a small number of times. The rearrangement uses TRBV3-1 and TRBJ2-7; TRBD2 is a possible D gene (6 bases). V dropped 5 bases and J dropped 3 bases, with 11 bases sitting between them. This CDR3 has 13 amino acids. Germline-derived CDR1 and CDR2 are LGHDT and YNNKEL (reference sequence). Written as DNA, the CDR3 is TGTGCCAGCAGCGGAGGGGAGAACTACGAGCAGTACTTC. Translating it yields CASSGGENYEQYF.

This clonotype turned up a few times. The CDR3 loop is CASSSTGGGEYEQYF. In nucleotides, the CDR3 is TGTGCCAGCAGTTCGACGGGAGGGGGCGAGTACGAGCAGTACTTC. J is TRBJ2-7 and V is TRBV27, with D possibly being TRBD2 (8 bases). Trimming took 4 bases from V and 4 from J, leaving 17 bases between them. This CDR3 comprises 15 residues. Germline assignment: CDR1 MNHEY and CDR2 SMNVEV (reference sequence).

Comment on this clonotype: One end of the junction fails to match germline, which may point to a read error. The V gene is TRBV7-7, the J gene TRBJ2-2; TRBD1 agrees at 8 bases. Germline lookup yields CDR1 SSHAT and CDR2 FNYEAQ (reference sequence). This CDR3 has 18 residues. The CDR3 nucleotides read TGTGCTAGCAGCTTACGTGCCCGTGCAGGGGGCCACACCGGGGAGCTGTTTTTT. It specifies CASSLRARAGGHTGELFF.

The chain employs TRBV30 and TRBJ1-4; D is unclear. Per germline, CDR1 GTSNPN and CDR2 SVGIG (reference sequence). The CDR3 consists of 12 residues. Deletions cut 6 bases from V and 0 bases from J, with 5 bases between. CDR3 DNA sequence: TGTGCCTGTGCGGCAACTAATGAAAAACTGTTTTTT. Translating it yields CACAATNEKLFF.

This clonotype was picked up many times. The V gene is TRBV28, the J gene TRBJ2-1; TRBD2 matches 8 bases. Unmatched junction bases numbered 16, after V lost 7 bases and J lost 5 bases. Per germline, CDR1 MDHEN and CDR2 SYDVKM. The CDR3 totals 17 residues. In DNA form, the CDR3 reads TGTGCCAGCAACCCCCCCAGGTTTGCGGGAGGCCACAATGAGCAGTTCTTC. Translation: CASNPPRFAGGHNEQFF.

This sequence joins TRBV20-1 and TRBJ2-7, with TRBD2 matching over 8 bases. The CDR3 has 13 residues. With 0 bases clipped from V and 6 bases from J, the junction kept 4 bases outside the gene matches. Germline CDR1 reads DFQATT; CDR2 reads SNEGSKA (reference sequence). The CDR3 region is CSARDSGGPEQYF. CDR3 coding DNA: TGCAGTGCTAGAGACTCGGGAGGGCCCGAGCAGTACTTC.

The genes are TRBV7-2 and TRBJ2-2; 16 bases are a match to TRBD2. The ends lost 4 bases at V and 5 bases at J; junction bases unmatched: 10. The CDR3 length is 19 residues. Germline V CDR1 and CDR2: SGHTA, FQGNSA. The CDR3 reads CASSSPGLAGGRRTGELFF. The CDR3 DNA reads as TGTGCCAGCAGCTCTCCGGGACTAGCGGGAGGGCGTCGGACCGGGGAGCTGTTTTTT.

Only a few counts were recorded for this clonotype. This chain connects TRBV29-1 to TRBJ1-1, with D uncertain. The CDR3 length is 12 residues. Trimming took 7 bases from V and 0 from J, leaving 9 bases between them. Germline CDR1 and CDR2: SQVTM and ANQGSEA. The CDR3 DNA reads TGCAGCGCACGCGGGATGAACACTGAAGCTTTCTTT. This encodes CSARGMNTEAFF.

This clonotype occurred many times. CDR3 region: CASSFLGPRGEQYF. The CDR3 region has the DNA TGTGCCAGCAGCTTCCTGGGACCCCGAGGCGAGCAGTACTTC. The rearrangement joins TRBV11-1 to TRBJ2-7; D possibly matches TRBD1 or TRBD2 (5 bases each). This CDR3 comprises 14 residues. V lost 3 bases and J lost 6, with 15 bases in between. The germline CDR1 and CDR2 sequences are SGHAT and FQDESV (reference sequence).

This clonotype showed up many times. The chain employs TRBV12-3 or TRBV12-4 and TRBJ2-1; D is ambiguous. Deletions cut 7 bases from V and 7 bases from J, with 20 bases between. There are 15 residues in the CDR3. CDR3 coding DNA: TGTGCCAGCATCCCTTACCGACGTGTGGGGAATGAGCAGTTCTTC. As protein: CASIPYRRVGNEQFF.

V gene TRBV7-9 combines with J gene TRBJ2-6; D could derive from TRBD1 or TRBD2 (5 bases each). The CDR3 loop spans 19 amino acids. Germline V gene sequence: CDR1 SEHNR, CDR2 FQNEAQ (reference sequence). The V and J ends lost 6 bases and 0 bases respectively, with 21 bases between them. The CDR3 protein is CASRDGTAEPSSGANVLTF. DNA of the CDR3: TGTGCCAGCAGGGATGGGACGGCGGAACCAAGCTCTGGGGCCAACGTCCTGACTTTC.

As for this clonotype: This may be a read error: a much more frequent sequence differs by one nucleotide. Without the conserved terminal phenylalanine or tryptophan, this CDR3 likely stems from a read error. CDR3 in amino acids: CASSDQGPTSRYTL. The CDR3 DNA follows: TGTGCCAGCAGTGACCAGGGACCAACGAGCCGGTACACCCTC. The gene calls are TRBV2 and TRBJ1-2; D may be TRBD1 (5 bases). The germline CDR1 and CDR2 sequences are SNHLY and FYNNEI. The CDR3 is 14 residues long. V was trimmed by 3 bases and J by 11 bases, leaving 19 bases between them.

The chain joins TRBV5-6 to TRBJ2-2; tentative D call: TRBD1 (5 bases). The CDR3 covers 15 residues. The V gene lost 10 bases and the J gene lost 6 bases, with 22 bases spanning the gap. Germline V gene lookup returns CDR1 SGHDT and CDR2 YYEEEE. CDR3 region: CAGPTHLHRSGELFF. CDR3 coding DNA: TGTGCCGGTCCCACGCACCTTCACAGGTCCGGGGAGCTGTTTTTT.